The T cell receptor (beta chain) described here comes from a study of CXCR3-negative and CXCR3-positive naive CD8 T cells. Germline V gives CDR1 SEHNR, CDR2 FQNEAQ (reference sequence). The CDR3 loop spans 16 amino acids. The authors made the TRB cDNA libraries by 5' RACE using UMI labels. TCRdb derives one entry per CDR3 protein from the 5' RACE reads, leaving out DNA. The ten top clones account for approximately 1.7%, within a sample of 70,000 to 95,000 distinct CDR3 sequences. The sequenced sample was naive CXCR3- CD8+ T cells from blood. Noted subset: CD45RO-CCR7+CD27+CD95- naive CD8+ T cells lacking CXCR3 (TNR3-). The rearrangement joins TRBV7-9 to TRBJ2-1; TCRdb's D call, TRBD2, is unchecked because there is no DNA. This TCR derives from a human donor in good health. Some clones in this sample may be carry-over from other donors' samples. CDR3 protein: CASSFDPSGNQDEQFF.